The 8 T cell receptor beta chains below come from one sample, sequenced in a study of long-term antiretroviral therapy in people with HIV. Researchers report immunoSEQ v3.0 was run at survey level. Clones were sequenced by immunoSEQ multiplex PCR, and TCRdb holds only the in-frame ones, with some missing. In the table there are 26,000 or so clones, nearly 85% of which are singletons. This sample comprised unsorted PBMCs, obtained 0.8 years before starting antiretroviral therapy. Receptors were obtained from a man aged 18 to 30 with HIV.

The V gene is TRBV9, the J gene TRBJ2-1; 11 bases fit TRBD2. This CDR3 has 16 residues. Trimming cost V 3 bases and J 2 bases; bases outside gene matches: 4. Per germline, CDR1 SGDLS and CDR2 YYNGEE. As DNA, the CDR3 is TGTGCCAGCAGCGGTTTAGCGGGGGGGACCTACAATGAGCAGTTCTTC. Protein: CASSGLAGGTYNEQFF.

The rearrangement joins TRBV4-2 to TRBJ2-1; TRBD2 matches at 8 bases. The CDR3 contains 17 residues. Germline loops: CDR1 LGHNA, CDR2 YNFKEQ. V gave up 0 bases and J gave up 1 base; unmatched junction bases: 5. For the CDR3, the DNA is TGTGCCAGCAGCCAAGAGGGAGCGGGGGCATCCTACAATGAGCAGTTCTTC. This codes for CASSQEGAGASYNEQFF.

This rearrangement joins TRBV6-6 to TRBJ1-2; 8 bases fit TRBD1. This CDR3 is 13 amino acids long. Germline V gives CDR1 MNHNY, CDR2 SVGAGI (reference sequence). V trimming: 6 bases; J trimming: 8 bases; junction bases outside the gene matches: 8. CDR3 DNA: TGTGCCAGCAGCCCCGACAGGGGTCAAGGCTACACCTTC. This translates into CASSPDRGQGYTF.

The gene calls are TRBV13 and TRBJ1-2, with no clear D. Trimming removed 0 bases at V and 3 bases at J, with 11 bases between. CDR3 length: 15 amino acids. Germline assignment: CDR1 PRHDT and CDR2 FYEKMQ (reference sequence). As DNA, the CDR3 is TGTGCCAGCAGCTTAGGCTACAGCGGGGACTATGGCTACACCTTC. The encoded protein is CASSLGYSGDYGYTF.

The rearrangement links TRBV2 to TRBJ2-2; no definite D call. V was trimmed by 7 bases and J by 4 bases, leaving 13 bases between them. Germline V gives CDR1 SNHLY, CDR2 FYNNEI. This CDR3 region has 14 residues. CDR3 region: CASILPRATGELFF. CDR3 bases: TGTGCCAGCATCCTGCCCCGGGCCACCGGGGAGCTGTTTTTT.

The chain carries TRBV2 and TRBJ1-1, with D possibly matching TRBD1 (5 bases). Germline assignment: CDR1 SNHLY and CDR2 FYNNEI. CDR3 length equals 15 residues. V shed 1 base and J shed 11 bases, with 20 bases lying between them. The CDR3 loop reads CASSEVSGDGVFAFF. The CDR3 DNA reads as TGTGCCAGCAGTGAAGTTTCCGGGGACGGTGTTTTCGCTTTCTTT.

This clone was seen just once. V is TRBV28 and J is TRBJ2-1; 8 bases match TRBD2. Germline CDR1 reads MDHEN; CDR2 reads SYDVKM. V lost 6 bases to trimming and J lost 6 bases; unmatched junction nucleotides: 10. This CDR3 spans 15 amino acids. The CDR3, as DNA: TGTGCCAGCAGCACCAGCGGGGGAGGGGTCAATGAGCAGTTCTTC. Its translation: CASSTSGGGVNEQFF.

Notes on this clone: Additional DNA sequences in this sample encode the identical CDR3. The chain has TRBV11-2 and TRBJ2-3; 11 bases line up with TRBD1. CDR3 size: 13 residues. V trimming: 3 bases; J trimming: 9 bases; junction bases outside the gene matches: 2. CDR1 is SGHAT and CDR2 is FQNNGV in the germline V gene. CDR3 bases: TGTGCCAGCAGCTTGGGACAGGGGGTGACGCAGTATTTT. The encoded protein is CASSLGQGVTQYF. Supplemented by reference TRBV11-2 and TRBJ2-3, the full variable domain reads EAGVAQSPRYKIIEKRQSVAFWCNPISGHATLYWYQQILGQGPKLLIQFQNNGVVDDSQLPKDRFSAERLKGVDSTLKIQPAKLEDSAVYLCASSLGQGVTQYFGPGTRLTVL.